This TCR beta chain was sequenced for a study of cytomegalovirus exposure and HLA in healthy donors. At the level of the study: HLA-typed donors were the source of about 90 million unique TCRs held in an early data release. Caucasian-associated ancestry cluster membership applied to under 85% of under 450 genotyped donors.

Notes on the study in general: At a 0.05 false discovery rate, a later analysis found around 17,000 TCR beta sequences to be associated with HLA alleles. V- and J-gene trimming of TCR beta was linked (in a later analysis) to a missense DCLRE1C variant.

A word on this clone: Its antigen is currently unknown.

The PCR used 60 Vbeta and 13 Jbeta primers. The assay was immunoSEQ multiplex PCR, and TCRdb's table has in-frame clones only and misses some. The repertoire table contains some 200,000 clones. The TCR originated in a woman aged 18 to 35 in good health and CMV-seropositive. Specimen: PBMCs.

CDR3 DNA: TGTGCCAGCAGCTTCAAGCGGCAAACCGAGCAGTACTTC. Amino acid sequence: CASSFKRQTEQYF. The chain has TRBV11-2 and TRBJ2-7, with D perhaps TRBD2 (5 bases). In germline, CDR1 is SGHAT, CDR2 FQNNGV. The CDR3 consists of 13 residues. Trimming removed 3 bases from V and 6 bases from J, with 12 bases in between.